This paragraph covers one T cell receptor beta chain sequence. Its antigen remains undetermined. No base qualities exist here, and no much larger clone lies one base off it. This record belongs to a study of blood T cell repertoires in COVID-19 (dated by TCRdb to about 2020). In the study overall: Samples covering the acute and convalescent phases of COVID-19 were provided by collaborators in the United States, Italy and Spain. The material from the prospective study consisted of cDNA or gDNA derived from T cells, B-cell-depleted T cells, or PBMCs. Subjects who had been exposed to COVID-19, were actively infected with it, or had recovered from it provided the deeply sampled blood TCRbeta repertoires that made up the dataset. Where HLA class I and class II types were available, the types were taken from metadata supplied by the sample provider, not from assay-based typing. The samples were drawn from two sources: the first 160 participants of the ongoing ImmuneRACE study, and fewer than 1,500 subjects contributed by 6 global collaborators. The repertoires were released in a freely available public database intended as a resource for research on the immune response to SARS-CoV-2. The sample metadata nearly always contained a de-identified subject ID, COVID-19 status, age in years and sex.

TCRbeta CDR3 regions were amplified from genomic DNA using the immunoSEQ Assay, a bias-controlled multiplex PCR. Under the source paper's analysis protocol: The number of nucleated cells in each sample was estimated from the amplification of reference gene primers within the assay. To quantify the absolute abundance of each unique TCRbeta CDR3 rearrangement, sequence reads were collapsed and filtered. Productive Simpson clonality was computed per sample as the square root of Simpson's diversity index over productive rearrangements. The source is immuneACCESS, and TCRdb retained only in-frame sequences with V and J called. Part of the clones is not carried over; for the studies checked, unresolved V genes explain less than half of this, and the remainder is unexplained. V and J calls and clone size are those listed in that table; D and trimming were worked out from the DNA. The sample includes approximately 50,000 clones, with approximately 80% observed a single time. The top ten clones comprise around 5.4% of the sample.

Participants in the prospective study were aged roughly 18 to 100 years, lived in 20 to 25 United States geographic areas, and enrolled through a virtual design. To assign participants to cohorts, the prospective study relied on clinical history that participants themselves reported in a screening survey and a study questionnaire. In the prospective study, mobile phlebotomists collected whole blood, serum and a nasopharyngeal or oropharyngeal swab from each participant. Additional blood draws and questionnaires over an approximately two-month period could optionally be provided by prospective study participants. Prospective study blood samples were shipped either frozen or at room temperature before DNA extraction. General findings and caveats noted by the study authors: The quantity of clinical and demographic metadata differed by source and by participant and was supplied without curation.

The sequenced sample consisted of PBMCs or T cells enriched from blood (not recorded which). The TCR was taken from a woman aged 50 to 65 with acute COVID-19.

This receptor has the CDR3 CASSQSGTGNEQYF. The base sequence is TGTGCCAGCAGCCAAAGTGGGACAGGGAACGAGCAGTACTTC. Rearrangement joined TRBV3-1 (or the pseudogene TRBV3-2) to TRBJ2-7, and 9 junction bases match TRBD1. The germline V gene (reference sequence) sets CDR1 to LGHDT and CDR2 to YNNKEL. For this chain, trimming is 2 bases at the V end and 5 bases at the J end, and the number of junction bases without a gene match is 4. There are 14 amino acids in the CDR3, from cysteine to phenylalanine inclusive. Left in the record is the CDR3 DNA by itself, 42 bases read in frame from the first base.